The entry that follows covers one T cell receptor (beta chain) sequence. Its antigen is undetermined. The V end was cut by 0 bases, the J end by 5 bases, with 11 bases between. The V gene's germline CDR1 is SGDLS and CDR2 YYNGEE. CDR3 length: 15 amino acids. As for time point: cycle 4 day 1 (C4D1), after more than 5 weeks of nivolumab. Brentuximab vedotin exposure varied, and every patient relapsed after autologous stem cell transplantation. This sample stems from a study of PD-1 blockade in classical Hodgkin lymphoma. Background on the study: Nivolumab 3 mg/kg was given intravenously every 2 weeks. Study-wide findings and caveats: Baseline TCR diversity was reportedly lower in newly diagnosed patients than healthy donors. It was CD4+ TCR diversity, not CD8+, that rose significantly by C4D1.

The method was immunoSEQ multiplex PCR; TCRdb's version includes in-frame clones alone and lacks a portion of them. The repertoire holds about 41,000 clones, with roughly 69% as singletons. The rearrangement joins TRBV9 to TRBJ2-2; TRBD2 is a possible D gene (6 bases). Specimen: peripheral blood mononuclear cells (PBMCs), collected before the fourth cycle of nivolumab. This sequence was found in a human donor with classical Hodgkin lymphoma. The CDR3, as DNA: TGTGCCAGCAGCGTAGAAATAGCGGAAACCGGGGAGCTGTTTTTT. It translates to CASSVEIAETGELFF.